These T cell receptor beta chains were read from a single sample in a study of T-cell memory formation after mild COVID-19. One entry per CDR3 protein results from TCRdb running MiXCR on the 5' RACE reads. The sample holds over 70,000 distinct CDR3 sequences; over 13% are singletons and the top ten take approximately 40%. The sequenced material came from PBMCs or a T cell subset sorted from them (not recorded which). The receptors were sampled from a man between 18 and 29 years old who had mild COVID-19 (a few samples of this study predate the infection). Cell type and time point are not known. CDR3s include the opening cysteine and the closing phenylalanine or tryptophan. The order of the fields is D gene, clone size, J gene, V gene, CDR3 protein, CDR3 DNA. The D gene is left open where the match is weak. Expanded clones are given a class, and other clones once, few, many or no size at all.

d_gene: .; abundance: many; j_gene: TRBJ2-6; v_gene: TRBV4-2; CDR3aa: CASSQDESGGANVLTF; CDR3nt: TGTGCCAGCAGCCAAGATGAATCCGGAGGGGCCAACGTCCTGACTTTC
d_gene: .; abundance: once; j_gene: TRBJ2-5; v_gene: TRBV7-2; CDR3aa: CASSLGGGSQETQYF; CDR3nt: TGTGCCAGCAGCTTAGGCGGCGGGTCGCAAGAGACCCAGTACTTC
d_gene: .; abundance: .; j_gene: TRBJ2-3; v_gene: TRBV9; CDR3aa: CASSGPGGAVDTQYF; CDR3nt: TGTGCCAGCAGCGGGCCTGGTGGCGCGGTAGATACGCAGTATTTT
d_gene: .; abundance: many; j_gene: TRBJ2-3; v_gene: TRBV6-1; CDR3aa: CASGGLGADTQYF; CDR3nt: TGTGCCAGCGGGGGGCTAGGCGCAGATACGCAGTATTTT
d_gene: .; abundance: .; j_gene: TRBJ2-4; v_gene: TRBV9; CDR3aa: CASSAGGGVQYF; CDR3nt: TGTGCCAGCAGCGCCGGAGGAGGGGTTCAGTACTTC
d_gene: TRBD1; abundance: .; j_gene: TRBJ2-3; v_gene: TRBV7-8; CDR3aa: CASSYSGQGIADTQYF; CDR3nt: TGTGCCAGCAGCTATTCCGGACAGGGGATTGCAGATACGCAGTATTTT
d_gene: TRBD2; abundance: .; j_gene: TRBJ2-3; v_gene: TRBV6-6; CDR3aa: CASSYTPRQRGSTDTQYF; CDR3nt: TGTGCCAGCAGTTACACCCCTCGTCAGCGGGGTAGCACAGATACGCAGTATTTT
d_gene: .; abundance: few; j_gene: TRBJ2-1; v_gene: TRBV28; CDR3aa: CASRPIWVGAGNEQFF; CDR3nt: TGTGCCAGCAGGCCCATCTGGGTGGGCGCAGGGAATGAGCAGTTCTTC
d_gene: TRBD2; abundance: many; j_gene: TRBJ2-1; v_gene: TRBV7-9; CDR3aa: CASSRTSGGREQFF; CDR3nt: TGTGCCAGCAGCCGGACTAGCGGGGGGCGAGAGCAGTTCTTC
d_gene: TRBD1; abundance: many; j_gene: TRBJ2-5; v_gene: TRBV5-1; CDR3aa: CASSLGQGATQYF; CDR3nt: TGCGCCAGCAGCTTGGGACAGGGGGCCACCCAGTACTTC
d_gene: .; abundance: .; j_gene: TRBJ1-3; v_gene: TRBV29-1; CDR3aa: CAGGTGNTIYF; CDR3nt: TGCGCAGGAGGCACCGGAAACACCATATATTTT
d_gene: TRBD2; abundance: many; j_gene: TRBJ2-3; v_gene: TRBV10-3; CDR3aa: CATRTSGGTDTQYF; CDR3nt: TGTGCCACGCGGACTAGCGGGGGAACAGATACGCAGTATTTT
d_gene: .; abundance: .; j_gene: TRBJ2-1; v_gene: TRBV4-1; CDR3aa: CASSQGGSGPSEQFF; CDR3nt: TGCGCCAGCAGCCAAGGAGGTTCGGGGCCCAGTGAGCAGTTCTTC
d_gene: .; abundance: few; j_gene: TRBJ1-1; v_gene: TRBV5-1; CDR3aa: CASSQRGAGEAFF; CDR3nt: TGCGCCAGCAGCCAACGGGGTGCAGGGGAAGCTTTCTTT
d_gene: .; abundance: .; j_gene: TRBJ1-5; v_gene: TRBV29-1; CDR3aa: CSVDVGEGNQPQHF; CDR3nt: TGCAGCGTTGACGTGGGTGAAGGCAATCAGCCCCAGCATTTT
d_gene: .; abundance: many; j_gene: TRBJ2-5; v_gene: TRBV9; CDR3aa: CASSDDGHETQYF; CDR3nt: TGTGCCAGCAGCGACGACGGTCACGAGACCCAGTACTTC
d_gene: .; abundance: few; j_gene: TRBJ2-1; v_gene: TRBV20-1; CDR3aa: CSARDPPQGEQFF; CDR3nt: TGCAGTGCTAGAGACCCCCCCCAGGGTGAGCAGTTCTTC
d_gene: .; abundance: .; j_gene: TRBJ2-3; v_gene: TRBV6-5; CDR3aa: CASSYSSKDTQYF; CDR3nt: TGTGCCAGCAGTTACTCGTCGAAGGATACGCAGTATTTT
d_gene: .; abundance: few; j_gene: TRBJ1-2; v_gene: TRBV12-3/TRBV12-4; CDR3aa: CASSSRVYGYTF; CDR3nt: TGTGCCAGCAGCTCTCGTGTCTATGGCTACACCTTC
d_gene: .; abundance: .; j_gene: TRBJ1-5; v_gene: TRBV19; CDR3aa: CASSIPHRDYSNQPQHF; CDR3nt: TGTGCCAGTAGCATCCCTCACAGAGACTATAGCAATCAGCCCCAGCATTTT
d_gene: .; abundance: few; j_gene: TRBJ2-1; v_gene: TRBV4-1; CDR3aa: CASSPSSVYNEQFF; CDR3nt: TGCGCCAGCAGCCCATCAAGCGTGTACAATGAGCAGTTCTTC
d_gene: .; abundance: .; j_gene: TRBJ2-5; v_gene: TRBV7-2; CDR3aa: CASSLLSGAPQYF; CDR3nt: TGTGCCAGCAGCTTACTCTCAGGGGCGCCCCAGTACTTC
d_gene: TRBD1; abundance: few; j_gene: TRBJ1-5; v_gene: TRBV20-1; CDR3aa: CSALGARGRDQPQHF; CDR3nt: TGCAGTGCTTTGGGGGCCAGGGGGCGCGATCAGCCCCAGCATTTT
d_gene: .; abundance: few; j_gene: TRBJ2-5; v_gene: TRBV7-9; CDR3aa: CASSLQGSAQYF; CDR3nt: TGTGCCAGCAGCTTACAGGGATCGGCCCAGTACTTC
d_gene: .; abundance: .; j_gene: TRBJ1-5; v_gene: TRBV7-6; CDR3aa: CASSLSFGGGQPQHF; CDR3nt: TGTGCCAGCAGCTTGTCGTTTGGGGGGGGCCAGCCCCAGCATTTT
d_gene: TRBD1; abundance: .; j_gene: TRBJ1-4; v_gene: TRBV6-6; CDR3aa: CASSLAGQGDEKLFF; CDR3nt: TGTGCCAGCAGTTTAGCGGGACAGGGGGATGAAAAACTGTTTTTT
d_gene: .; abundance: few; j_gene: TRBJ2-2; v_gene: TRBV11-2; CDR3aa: CASSWKGRWNTGELFF; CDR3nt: TGTGCCAGCAGCTGGAAGGGGCGGTGGAACACCGGGGAGCTGTTTTTT
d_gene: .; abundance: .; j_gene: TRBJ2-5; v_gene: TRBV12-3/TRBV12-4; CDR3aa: CASSWAGQKETQYF; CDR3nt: TGTGCCAGCAGTTGGGCCGGACAGAAAGAGACCCAGTACTTC
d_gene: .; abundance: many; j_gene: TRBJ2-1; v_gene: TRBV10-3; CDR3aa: CATLGVSSYNEQFF; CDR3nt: TGTGCCACCCTGGGGGTGAGCTCCTACAATGAGCAGTTCTTC